The following is a T cell receptor (beta chain) sequence with its context. Its antigen is unknown. This sample was included in a study of shared clonotypes between healthy human individuals. CDR3 size: 15 residues. V dropped 9 bases and J dropped 3; count of bases not matched to a gene: 8. Germline loops: CDR1 MDHEN, CDR2 SYDVKM. Whole-study results and caveats: Unshared clonotypes carried lower generation probabilities than those common to all four donors.

The table came from immunoSEQ multiplex PCR; TCRdb's copy has only in-frame clones and leaves some out. The data show 2 million to 2.5 million clones, approximately 96% seen once. This sequence was found in a man aged 18 to 35 in good health. The J gene is TRBJ1-5, the V gene TRBV28, with 10 bases matching TRBD1. Sample: naive CD4+ T cells sorted from blood. Subset of the sample: CD45RA+ positively selected. The CDR3, as DNA: TGTGCCAGTGGACAGGGGGTGATGTACAATCAGCCCCAGCATTTT. Amino acids: CASGQGVMYNQPQHF.